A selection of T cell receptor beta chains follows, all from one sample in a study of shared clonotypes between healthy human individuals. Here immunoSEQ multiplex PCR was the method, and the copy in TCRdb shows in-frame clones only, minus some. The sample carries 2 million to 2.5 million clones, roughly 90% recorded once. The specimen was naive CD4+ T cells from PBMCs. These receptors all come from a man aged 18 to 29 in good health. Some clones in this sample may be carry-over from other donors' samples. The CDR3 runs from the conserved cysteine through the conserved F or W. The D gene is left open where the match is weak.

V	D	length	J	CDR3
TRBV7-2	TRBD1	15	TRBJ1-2	CASSLPGTDGYGYTF
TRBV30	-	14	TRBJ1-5	CAWSVGGSNQPQHF
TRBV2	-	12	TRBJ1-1	CASGGVNTEAFF
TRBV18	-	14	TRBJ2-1	CASSPGGGLNEQFF
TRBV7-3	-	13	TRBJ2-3	CASSLTERDTQYF
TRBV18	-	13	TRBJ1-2	CASSPGEGRGYTF
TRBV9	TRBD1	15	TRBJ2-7	CASSSPGDRGHEQYF
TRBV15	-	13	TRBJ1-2	CATSRARTDGYTF
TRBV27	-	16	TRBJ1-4	CASRNPGAGLNEKLFF
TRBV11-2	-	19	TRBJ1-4	CASSHVDATSGEANEKLFF
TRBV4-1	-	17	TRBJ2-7	CASSQGVRNTDYYEQYF
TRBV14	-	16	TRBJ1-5	CASSQEGAYSNQPQHF
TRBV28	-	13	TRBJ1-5	CASSGGGNQPQHF
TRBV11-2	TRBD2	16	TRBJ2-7	CASSSGTSGASNEQYF
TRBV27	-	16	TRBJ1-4	CASRYSPGYTNEKLFF
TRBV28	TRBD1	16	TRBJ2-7	CASLAPTGGRYHEQYF
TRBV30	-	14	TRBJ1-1	CAWSDLTPTTEAFF
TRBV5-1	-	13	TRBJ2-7	CASSLLVGGEQYF
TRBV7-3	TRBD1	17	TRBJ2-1	CASSSTYRDRGGNEQFF
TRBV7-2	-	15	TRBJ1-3	CASARGISSGNTIYF
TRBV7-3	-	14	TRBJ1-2	CASSPGTPGTGYTF
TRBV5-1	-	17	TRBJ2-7	CASSLGPASGTSYEQYF
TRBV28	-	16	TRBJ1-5	CASSPSRDNSNQPQHF
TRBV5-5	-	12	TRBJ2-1	CASSLRGGEQFF
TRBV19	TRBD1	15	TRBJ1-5	CASSRWDSGNQPQHF
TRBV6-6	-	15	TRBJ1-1	CASSALGAVGTEAFF
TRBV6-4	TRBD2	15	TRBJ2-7	CASHNGGGHSYEQYF
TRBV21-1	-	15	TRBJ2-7	CASNFSRDRVYEQYF
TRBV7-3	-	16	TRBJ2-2	CASSPRGGLRTGELFF
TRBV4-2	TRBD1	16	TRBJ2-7	CASSQGKRDRADEQYF
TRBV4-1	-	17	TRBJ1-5	CASSQPLGPYSNQPQHF